The 21 T cell receptor beta chains presented below share a single source sample, sequenced in a study of T cell repertoires in cytomegalovirus infection. TCRdb reanalysed the reads using MiXCR and keeps one entry per CDR3 protein. This table holds around 350,000 distinct CDR3 sequences, 15% to 20% found once. Sequenced: PBMCs. The receptors originated from a human donor in good health (CMV status not recorded). Some clones in this sample may be carry-over from other donors' samples.

This clonotype was detected a few times. The rearrangement joins TRBV19 to TRBJ1-2; D is unresolved. The CDR3 loop spans 14 amino acids. Germline V gene sequence: CDR1 LNHDA, CDR2 SQIVND (reference sequence). V was shortened by 4 bases and J by 2 bases, with 11 bases between the two germline ends. The CDR3 is CASSTVVGNYGYTF. In nucleotides, the CDR3 is TGTGCCAGTAGTACCGTGGTTGGAAACTATGGCTACACCTTC.

This clonotype came up a few times. The chain couples TRBV20-1 to TRBJ1-2; no reliable D call. V lost 0 bases to trimming and J lost 9 bases, with 14 bases between them. Germline V lookup: CDR1 DFQATT, CDR2 SNEGSKA (reference sequence). There are 13 residues in the CDR3. CDR3 coding DNA: TGCAGTGCTAGAGATCCCGACCTTCGGAGCTACACCTTC. Translating it yields CSARDPDLRSYTF.

The chain carries TRBV27 and TRBJ1-4, with a tentative D call TRBD1 (5 bases). Deletions cut 6 bases from V and 8 bases from J, with 22 bases between. This CDR3 has 16 amino acids. Germline V gene lookup returns CDR1 MNHEY and CDR2 SMNVEV (reference sequence). The CDR3 sequence: CASSPFGAISGEKLFF. Here the CDR3 DNA reads TGTGCCAGCAGCCCCTTTGGGGCAATCTCCGGGGAAAAACTGTTTTTT.

This clonotype was observed at least ten times. J is TRBJ1-6 and V is TRBV5-1, with D maybe TRBD1 (6 bases). CDR1 is SGHRS and CDR2 is YFSETQ in the germline V gene. The germline V and J ends were trimmed by 0 bases and 6 bases, with 10 bases remaining between them. This CDR3 spans 15 amino acids. This CDR3 reads CASSLDTGFNSPLHF. The CDR3 DNA reads TGCGCCAGCAGCTTGGATACAGGGTTTAATTCACCCCTCCACTTT.

This clonotype was seen at least ten times. The chain combines TRBV7-6 with TRBJ2-3, with a possible D match to TRBD2 (6 bases). CDR1 is SGHVS and CDR2 is FNYEAQ in the germline V gene. V lost 1 base to trimming and J lost 0 bases, with 14 bases between them. The CDR3 extends over 17 amino acids. The CDR3 DNA follows: TGTGCCAGCAGCTTAGGGTTCTCGGGGGAAAGCACAGATACGCAGTATTTT. Translating gives CASSLGFSGESTDTQYF.

This chain uses TRBV7-8 with TRBJ1-2, with 7 bases fitting TRBD1. From germline, CDR1 is SGHVS and CDR2 FQNEAQ. This CDR3 region has 15 residues. The V segment lost 6 bases and the J segment 4 bases; nucleotides outside the gene matches: 11. The CDR3 DNA reads as TGTGCCAGCAGGCGAACGGTTCAGGGGGGCTATGGCTACACCTTC. This sequence encodes CASRRTVQGGYGYTF.

There are a few counts of this clonotype. CDR3 amino acids: CATITYTGELFF. In DNA form, the CDR3 reads TGTGCCACAATCACCTACACCGGGGAGCTGTTTTTT. This chain joins TRBV19 and TRBJ2-2; D gene uncertain. CDR3 size: 12 residues. The V end was cut by 10 bases, the J end by 3 bases, with 9 bases between. In germline, CDR1 is LNHDA, CDR2 SQIVND (reference sequence).

This clonotype has just a few counts. CDR3: CASTLSQSMNTEAFF. As DNA, the CDR3 is TGTGCCAGCACCCTCTCTCAGAGCATGAACACTGAAGCTTTCTTT. This chain connects TRBV7-9 to TRBJ1-1; D is uncertain. Germline V gene sequence: CDR1 SEHNR, CDR2 FQNEAQ (reference sequence). This CDR3 is 15 amino acids long. Trimming stripped 7 bases from V and 0 bases from J, with 15 bases between. Together with reference TRBV7-9 and TRBJ1-1, the CDR3 gives the full variable domain: DTGVSQNPRHKITKRGQNVTFRCDPISEHNRLYWYRQTLGQGPEFLTYFQNEAQLEKSRLLSDRFSAERPKGSFSTLEIQRTEQGDSAMYLCASTLSQSMNTEAFFGQGTRLTVV.

This clonotype showed up just once. The chain joins TRBV6-2 or TRBV6-3 to TRBJ1-1; D perhaps matches TRBD1 (6 bases). The CDR3 runs 13 residues. CDR1 is MNHEY and CDR2 is SVGEGT in the germline V gene. V gave up 7 bases and J gave up 2 bases, with 11 bases separating them. The CDR3 region has the DNA TGTGCCAGCATTGGGGACATCAACACTGAAGCTTTCTTT. Translated, it gives CASIGDINTEAFF.

The chain employs TRBV20-1 and TRBJ2-3; 9 bases are a match to TRBD2. The CDR3 has 17 residues. V shed 0 bases, J shed 6 bases, and the junction held 13 bases outside the gene matches. Germline lookup yields CDR1 DFQATT and CDR2 SNEGSKA (reference sequence). CDR3 region: CSARDPMGRGGPDTQYF. DNA of the CDR3: TGCAGTGCTAGAGATCCGATGGGGCGGGGGGGCCCTGATACGCAGTATTTT.

In this sample, this clonotype turned up many times. The CDR3, as DNA: TGTGCCAGCAGACCGACAGGGGGCATCACAGATACGCAGTATTTT. Translating it yields CASRPTGGITDTQYF. This chain connects TRBV7-2 to TRBJ2-3; 10 bases map to TRBD1. The CDR3 is 15 residues long. The germline gives CDR1 SGHTA, CDR2 FQGNSA. With V trimmed by 6 bases and J by 2 bases, 5 bases remained unmatched.

The V gene is TRBV19, the J gene TRBJ2-3; 7 bases line up with TRBD1. The CDR3 consists of 15 residues. V lost 6 bases, J lost 2 bases, and 8 bases stayed unmatched. Germline assignment: CDR1 LNHDA and CDR2 SQIVND (reference sequence). As DNA, the CDR3 is TGTGCCAGTAGGCACCCGGGACAGTCCACAGATACGCAGTATTTT. Its protein product is CASRHPGQSTDTQYF.

This clonotype showed up just a few times. The rearrangement joins TRBV5-4 to TRBJ2-1, with D maybe TRBD2 (6 bases). The V gene lost 4 bases and the J gene lost 6 bases, with 17 bases spanning the gap. The germline V gene encodes CDR1 SGHNT and CDR2 YYREEE (reference sequence). This CDR3 is built from 15 residues. The CDR3 bases are TGTGCCAGCAGCCCGATGGGGGGAGGAATCAATGAGCAGTTCTTC. It encodes CASSPMGGGINEQFF.

This clonotype was recorded a few times. The rearrangement uses TRBV29-1 and TRBJ2-3; 10 bases map to TRBD1. This CDR3 has 12 amino acids. The V gene's germline CDR1 is SQVTM and CDR2 ANQGSEA. With V trimmed by 6 bases and J by 6 bases, 3 bases remained unmatched. The CDR3 here is CSVGQGFDTQYF. Here the CDR3 DNA reads TGCAGCGTGGGACAGGGGTTTGATACGCAGTATTTT.

The table lists this clonotype with many counts. The rearrangement uses TRBV7-2 and TRBJ2-7, with 8 bases fitting TRBD2. The junction had 6 bases not matched to a gene; V was cut back by 3 bases and J by 2 bases. Germline CDR1 reads SGHTA; CDR2 reads FQGNSA. This CDR3 has 15 amino acids. The CDR3, as DNA: TGTGCCAGCAGCTTTTCCGGGGGGGGCCCCTACGAGCAGTACTTC. Encoded protein: CASSFSGGGPYEQYF.

This clonotype was recorded at least ten times. The genes are TRBV7-2 and TRBJ1-5; D unclear. The CDR3 sequence is 14 residues long. The germline gives CDR1 SGHTA, CDR2 FQGNSA. The V and J ends lost 1 base and 8 bases respectively, with 12 bases between them. In nucleotides, the CDR3 is TGTGCCAGCAGCTTAGTCCGGGGTGGAGAGCCCCAGCATTTT. Residues: CASSLVRGGEPQHF.

The CDR3 DNA is TGCAGCGTGACAGCCAGCTCTTGGGACAGCTCCTACGAGCAGTACTTC. Residues: CSVTASSWDSSYEQYF. V usage is TRBV29-1 and J usage is TRBJ2-7, with TRBD1 matching 7 bases. Trimming cost V 6 bases and J 0 bases; bases outside gene matches: 14. Germline assignment: CDR1 SQVTM and CDR2 ANQGSEA. This CDR3 comprises 16 residues.

This clonotype was found many times. V and J are TRBV7-8 and TRBJ1-5; D remains ambiguous. The length of the CDR3 is 14 residues. V lost 2 bases and J 5 bases, leaving 10 bases between the germline ends. The germline V gene encodes CDR1 SGHVS and CDR2 FQNEAQ. The CDR3 DNA follows: TGTGCCAGCAGCTTAATATCTCTCGATCAGCCCCAGCATTTT. It translates to CASSLISLDQPQHF. Full variable domain (outside the CDR3, taken from reference TRBV7-8 and TRBJ1-5): GAGVSQSPRYKVAKRGQDVALRCDPISGHVSLFWYQQALGQGPEFLTYFQNEAQLDKSGLPSDRFFAERPEGSVSTLKIQRTQQEDSAVYLCASSLISLDQPQHFGDGTRLSIL.

This clonotype was seen a handful of times. The chain has TRBV5-6 and TRBJ2-1, with unresolved D. The CDR3 has 15 residues. Germline V gives CDR1 SGHDT, CDR2 YYEEEE. Trimming removed 3 bases at V and 6 bases at J, with 16 bases between. CDR3 sequence (DNA): TGTGCCAGCAGCTCGCGCATACACGTCCCCAATGAGCAGTTCTTC. Translated: CASSSRIHVPNEQFF.

This clonotype was seen a few times. The chain employs TRBV6-6 and TRBJ1-2; D possibly corresponds to TRBD1 (5 bases). Between the trimmed V and J ends, which lost 0 bases and 7 bases, there was a span of 21 bases. This CDR3 is 17 amino acids long. Per germline, CDR1 MNHNY and CDR2 SVGAGI (reference sequence). CDR3 sequence (DNA): TGTGCCAGCAGTTACTCTATTGGAGCAGGGAGGCGTTTTGGCTACACCTTC. Translating it yields CASSYSIGAGRRFGYTF.

This clonotype was counted many times. The chain recombines TRBV7-2 with TRBJ2-3, with unresolved D. Germline CDR1 and CDR2: SGHTA and FQGNSA. CDR3 length equals 14 residues. V was trimmed by 1 base and J by 2 bases, leaving 7 bases between them. For the CDR3, the DNA is TGTGCCAGCAGCTTAGTGAAGATCACAGATACGCAGTATTTT. Translating gives CASSLVKITDTQYF. Filled out from reference TRBV7-2 and TRBJ2-3, the complete variable domain reads GAGVSQSPSNKVTEKGKDVELRCDPISGHTALYWYRQSLGQGLEFLIYFQGNSAPDKSGLPSDRFSAERTGGSVSTLTIQRTQQEDSAVYLCASSLVKITDTQYFGPGTRLTVL.